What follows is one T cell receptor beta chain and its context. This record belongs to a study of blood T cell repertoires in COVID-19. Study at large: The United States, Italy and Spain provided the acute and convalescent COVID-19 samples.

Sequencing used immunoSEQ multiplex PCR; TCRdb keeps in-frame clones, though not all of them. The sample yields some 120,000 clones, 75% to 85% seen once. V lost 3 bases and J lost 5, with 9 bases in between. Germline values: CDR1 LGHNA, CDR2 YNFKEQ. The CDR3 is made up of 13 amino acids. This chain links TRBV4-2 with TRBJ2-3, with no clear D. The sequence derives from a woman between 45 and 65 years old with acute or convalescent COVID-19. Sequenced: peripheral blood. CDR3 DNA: TGTGCCAGCAGCCAGAGGCCCGGAGATACGCAGTATTTT. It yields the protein CASSQRPGDTQYF.